This T cell receptor beta chain is drawn from a study of T cell responses to AZD1222 COVID-19 vaccine. The repertoire was sequenced with immunoSEQ multiplex PCR; TCRdb's copy has only in-frame clones and lacks some. The sample has about 150,000 clones, about nine tenths seen once. Sequenced here: peripheral blood, sampled on day 0 of AZD1222 vaccination. The TCR was taken from an adult in good health.

CDR3 sequence (DNA): TGTGCCAGCAGTTACTCGCGGGGGCTCAATCAGCCCCAGCATTTT. Protein sequence: CASSYSRGLNQPQHF. The V call is TRBV6-5, the J call TRBJ1-5, with D maybe TRBD1 (6 bases). V lost 0 bases to trimming and J lost 3 bases, with 9 bases between them. CDR3 length equals 15 residues. The V gene's germline CDR1 is MNHEY and CDR2 SVGAGI.